Listed here are 30 T cell receptor beta chains from one sample, sequenced in a study of blood T cell repertoires in COVID-19 (dated by TCRdb to about 2020). The library was built by means of the immunoSEQ multiplex PCR assay. Held by TCRdb, this immuneACCESS table contains in-frame sequences only and omits some clones. Under half of the omission traces to an unresolved V gene where checked; the cause of the rest is unknown. The sample has about 200,000 clones on record, about 82% of them singletons. The ten largest make up about 0.95% of the sample. What was sequenced was peripheral blood. Every receptor here comes from a man between 60 and 75 years old with COVID-19, enrolled during active disease.

The chain links TRBV25-1 to TRBJ1-1; D remains ambiguous. Germline V lookup: CDR1 MGHDK, CDR2 SYGVNS. The CDR3 is made up of 15 amino acids. V was pared by 7 bases and J by 0 bases, with 15 bases between. CDR3 sequence reads: CASKQTGIMNTEAFF. The CDR3 DNA reads TGTGCCAGCAAGCAAACGGGGATCATGAACACTGAAGCTTTCTTT.

The J gene is TRBJ1-2, the V gene TRBV19, with TRBD1 matching over 12 bases. From germline, CDR1 is LNHDA and CDR2 SQIVND (reference sequence). CDR3 length equals 15 residues. V shed 6 bases and J 10 bases; nucleotides not matched to a gene: 12. CDR3 sequence (DNA): TGTGCCAGTAGATCCCCGGGACAGGGGGCGCTAGTCTACACCTTC. Translated, it gives CASRSPGQGALVYTF.

The chain combines TRBV6-2 or TRBV6-3 with TRBJ1-1, with D uncertain. This CDR3 has 13 amino acids. CDR1 is MNHEY, CDR2 SVGEGT, per germline. V dropped 5 bases and J dropped 7 bases, with 14 bases sitting between them. The CDR3 DNA is TGTGCCAGCAGTGAGGGTAAAAAGTTTGAAGCTTTCTTT. The encoded protein is CASSEGKKFEAFF.

The genes are TRBV25-1 and TRBJ2-7, with D unclear. Germline V gene data show CDR1 as MGHDK and CDR2 as SYGVNS. With 6 bases removed from V and 2 bases from J, the gap between germline ends came to 11 bases. The CDR3 runs to 13 residues. CDR3 residues: CASSSLYPYEQYF. Written as DNA, the CDR3 is TGTGCCAGCAGCTCCCTATACCCCTACGAGCAGTACTTC.

To note about this clone: The same CDR3 is also encoded by other DNA sequences in this sample. This chain links TRBV5-6 with TRBJ1-2; the match to TRBD1 covers 7 bases. In germline, CDR1 is SGHDT, CDR2 YYEEEE. The CDR3 runs to 13 residues. Trimming took 1 base from V and 6 from J; bases not matched to a gene: 3. CDR3 in DNA: TGTGCCAGCAGCTTGCGACAGGGAGATGGCTACACCTTC. This gives the protein CASSLRQGDGYTF. Drawing the rest from reference TRBV5-6 and TRBJ1-2, the complete variable domain is DAGVTQSPTHLIKTRGQQVTLRCSPKSGHDTVSWYQQALGQGPQFIFQYYEEEERQRGNFPDRFSGHQFPNYSSELNVNALLLGDSALYLCASSLRQGDGYTFGSGTRLTVV.

This chain uses TRBV18 with TRBJ2-2, with D possibly being TRBD1 (6 bases). Germline lookup yields CDR1 KGHSH and CDR2 LQKENI. Trimming pared 4 bases from V and 4 bases from J, leaving 10 bases between. The CDR3 has 14 residues. Here the CDR3 reads CASSRQGGTGELFF. The DNA of the CDR3 is TGTGCCAGCTCACGGCAAGGGGGCACCGGGGAGCTGTTTTTT.

The rearrangement links TRBV4-1 to TRBJ1-1, with D possibly being TRBD1 (5 bases). V dropped 0 bases and J dropped 1 base, with 9 bases sitting between them. CDR1 is MGHRA and CDR2 is YSYEKL in the germline V gene. The CDR3 is 15 amino acids. CDR3 in DNA: TGCGCCAGCAGCCAAGAGTTCAGGGAGAACACTGAAGCTTTCTTT. Translated, it gives CASSQEFRENTEAFF.

The chain links TRBV2 to TRBJ2-3; 12 bases are shared with TRBD2. Per germline, CDR1 SNHLY and CDR2 FYNNEI. J was trimmed by 4 bases and V by 5 bases; bases with no gene match: 7. CDR3 size: 16 residues. CDR3 nucleotides: TGTGCCAGCAGTAAAGGACTAGCGGGAAGGGCAGATACGCAGTATTTT. Translating it yields CASSKGLAGRADTQYF.

This chain connects TRBV28 to TRBJ1-6; the match to TRBD1 covers 9 bases. This CDR3 is built from 13 residues. The V gene end was trimmed by 5 bases and the J gene end by 9 bases; junction bases not matched to a gene: 2. Germline V lookup: CDR1 MDHEN, CDR2 SYDVKM. This CDR3 is CASSRDRASPLHF. The CDR3 region has the DNA TGTGCCAGCAGTCGGGACAGGGCTTCACCCCTCCACTTT.

This chain connects TRBV28 to TRBJ1-4, with TRBD1 identical over 9 bases. This CDR3 comprises 15 residues. Germline V gene lookup returns CDR1 MDHEN and CDR2 SYDVKM. Germline trimming cut 5 bases from V and 8 bases from J; bases unmatched to any gene: 9. The CDR3 region has the DNA TGTGCCAGCAGTGGGCCGGGACAGGGAGGGGAAAAACTGTTTTTT. It codes for CASSGPGQGGEKLFF.

This chain joins TRBV28 and TRBJ1-2; weak D call: TRBD1 (6 bases). The CDR3 loop spans 14 amino acids. Germline CDR1 reads MDHEN; CDR2 reads SYDVKM. The V end was cut by 1 base, the J end by 6 bases, with 12 bases between. CDR3 coding DNA: TGTGCCAGCAGTTTATACGGGGGGCGAGATGGCTACACCTTC. Its protein product is CASSLYGGRDGYTF.

The rearrangement uses TRBV12-3 or TRBV12-4 and TRBJ2-7, with TRBD2 matching 7 bases. The V gene end was trimmed by 3 bases and the J gene end by 7 bases; junction bases not matched to a gene: 3. The CDR3 loop spans 12 amino acids. The CDR3 nucleotides read TGTGCCAGCAGTTTTGATAGCGGGGAGCAGTACTTC. Protein product: CASSFDSGEQYF.

The chain carries TRBV15 and TRBJ2-3; TRBD1 might be the D (5 bases). Trimming shortened V by 4 bases and J by 11 bases, and 19 bases separated the two germline ends. The CDR3 totals 14 residues. From germline, CDR1 is LNHNV and CDR2 YYDKDF (reference sequence). In DNA, the CDR3 is TGTGCCACCAGCATAGGAACAGGCCCTTCGGGGCAGTATTTT. Translated: CATSIGTGPSGQYF.

The chain links TRBV7-2 to TRBJ1-1; D remains ambiguous. Trimming took off 0 bases at V and 8 bases at J, with 10 bases between the two ends. Germline V lookup: CDR1 SGHTA, CDR2 FQGNSA. The CDR3 is 13 residues long. The CDR3 spells CASSLAREREAFF. As DNA, the CDR3 is TGTGCCAGCAGCTTAGCTCGGGAGAGGGAAGCTTTCTTT.

This rearrangement joins TRBV28 to TRBJ1-2, with D tentatively TRBD1 (6 bases). Germline V gene sequence: CDR1 MDHEN, CDR2 SYDVKM. The V end was cut by 3 bases, the J end by 4 bases, with 12 bases between. The CDR3 runs to 14 residues. In DNA, the CDR3 is TGTGCCAGCAGTTTTCCGCAGGGGACCTATGGCTACACCTTC. It encodes CASSFPQGTYGYTF.

In its sample, this clone was seen once. This chain uses TRBV6-2 or TRBV6-3 with TRBJ2-4, with 8 nucleotides matching TRBD2. CDR1 and CDR2 (germline): MNHEY, SVGEGT. The CDR3 length is 16 residues. Unmatched junction bases numbered 6, after V lost 5 bases and J lost 0 bases. The DNA of the CDR3 is TGTGCCAGCAGTGCCGGGGGGGCTGTAGCCAAAAACATTCAGTACTTC. Translation gives CASSAGGAVAKNIQYF.

This CDR3 reads CASSSAALNEQFF. Here the CDR3 DNA reads TGTGCCAGCAGTTCGGCGGCACTTAATGAGCAGTTCTTC. This chain links TRBV27 with TRBJ2-1, with no clear D. The CDR3 has 13 residues. Germline V gives CDR1 MNHEY, CDR2 SMNVEV (reference sequence). The V end lost 4 bases, the J end lost 7 bases, and 11 bases lay between the germline ends.

This clone appeared a few times. This specimen includes other DNA sequences encoding the same CDR3. The chain has TRBV5-1 and TRBJ1-4, with D unclear. Looked up from germline, CDR1 is SGHRS and CDR2 is YFSETQ. Trimming stripped 2 bases from V and 3 bases from J, with 8 bases between. This CDR3 contains 14 residues. The CDR3 DNA is TGCGCCAGCAGCTTCGGAGGATCTAATGAAAAACTGTTTTTT. Its translation: CASSFGGSNEKLFF.

This chain links TRBV12-5 with TRBJ2-7; D remains ambiguous. Between the trimmed V and J ends, which lost 5 bases and 3 bases, there was a span of 8 bases. The CDR3 runs 12 residues. CDR1 and CDR2 from the germline V gene are LGHNT and FRNRAP. CDR3 loop: CASGVVNYEQYF. The CDR3 DNA follows: TGTGCTAGTGGTGTTGTAAACTACGAGCAGTACTTC.

The CDR3 DNA sequence: TGTGCCAGCAGTAGAACAATCTCGGGAAACACTGAAGCTTTCTTT. Residues: CASSRTISGNTEAFF. The chain joins TRBV6-5 to TRBJ1-1; D is ambiguous. Germline V CDR1 and CDR2: MNHEY, SVGAGI. The CDR3 is made up of 15 amino acids. V gave up 5 bases and J gave up 2 bases, with 15 bases separating them.

The V gene is TRBV14, the J gene TRBJ1-1; TRBD1 agrees at 7 bases. The CDR3 consists of 15 residues. V trimming: 4 bases; J trimming: 3 bases; junction bases outside the gene matches: 8. The germline gives CDR1 SGHDN, CDR2 FVKESK. The CDR3 spells CASSPEYDRDTEAFF. The CDR3 region has the DNA TGTGCCAGCAGCCCAGAATACGACAGGGACACTGAAGCTTTCTTT.

The J gene is TRBJ1-6, the V gene TRBV6-5; no clear D gene. CDR1 and CDR2 (germline): MNHEY, SVGAGI. V dropped 5 bases and J dropped 6 bases, with 11 bases sitting between them. This CDR3 contains 14 residues. CDR3 region: CASSPPTSNSPLHF. The CDR3 DNA is TGTGCCAGCAGTCCTCCGACAAGTAATTCACCCCTCCACTTT.

The chain recombines TRBV6-5 with TRBJ1-2, with D possibly TRBD1 on 5 matching bases. Germline V gives CDR1 MNHEY, CDR2 SVGAGI. This CDR3 contains 14 residues. Trimming took 8 bases from V and 5 from J, leaving 18 bases between them. CDR3 region: CASSTLPRVYGYTF. The CDR3, as DNA: TGTGCCAGCTCTACCCTTCCCAGGGTTTATGGCTACACCTTC.

The rearrangement uses TRBV7-9 and TRBJ2-1, with D possibly TRBD2 on 5 matching bases. Germline values: CDR1 SEHNR, CDR2 FQNEAQ (reference sequence). V was shortened by 6 bases and J by 14 bases, with 20 bases between the two germline ends. The CDR3 is 13 residues long. DNA for the CDR3: TGTGCCAGCAGTTCAGGCGAAAGGCTAGCAAAGTTCTTC. Protein product: CASSSGERLAKFF. Variable domain in full (rest from reference TRBV7-9 and TRBJ2-1): DTGVSQNPRHKITKRGQNVTFRCDPISEHNRLYWYRQTLGQGPEFLTYFQNEAQLEKSRLLSDRFSAERPKGSFSTLEIQRTEQGDSAMYLCASSSGERLAKFFGPGTRLTVL.

In this sample, this clone turned up once. The chain is built from TRBV19 and TRBJ1-4; D uncertain. CDR1 and CDR2 (germline): LNHDA, SQIVND (reference sequence). This CDR3 is 15 amino acids long. The germline V and J ends were trimmed by 0 bases and 7 bases, with 12 bases remaining between them. DNA of the CDR3: TGTGCCAGTAGTATAGAAGACGGGTCTGGTGAAAAACTGTTTTTT. It translates to CASSIEDGSGEKLFF.

This clone was seen more than once but under ten times. This chain links TRBV5-5 with TRBJ1-5; D remains unclear. CDR3 length: 15 amino acids. Germline V gene sequence: CDR1 SGHKS, CDR2 YYEKEE (reference sequence). Between the trimmed V and J ends, which lost 4 bases and 2 bases, there was a span of 13 bases. The CDR3, as DNA: TGTGCCAGCAGCCCGGAGGGTACGGGCAATCAGCCCCAGCATTTT. Translation: CASSPEGTGNQPQHF. Looking up the rest from reference TRBV5-5 and TRBJ1-5 gives the full variable domain: DAGVTQSPTHLIKTRGQQVTLRCSPISGHKSVSWYQQVLGQGPQFIFQYYEKEERGRGNFPDRFSARQFPNYSSELNVNALLLGDSALYLCASSPEGTGNQPQHFGDGTRLSIL.

V is TRBV28 and J is TRBJ2-7, with TRBD2 as a possible D gene (6 bases). This CDR3 contains 16 residues. The germline V and J ends were trimmed by 3 bases and 0 bases, with 15 bases remaining between them. Germline V CDR1 and CDR2: MDHEN, SYDVKM. CDR3 in DNA: TGTGCCAGCAGTTTGGCCCGTCGGGGGAGCTCCTACGAGCAGTACTTC. It specifies CASSLARRGSSYEQYF.

V and J are TRBV30 and TRBJ2-3; D is perhaps TRBD1 (5 bases). CDR1 is GTSNPN and CDR2 is SVGIG in the germline V gene (reference sequence). Trimming stripped 5 bases from V and 3 bases from J, with 12 bases between. The CDR3 contains 13 residues. As DNA, the CDR3 is TGTGCCTGGGACCAGGGAATTACAGATACGCAGTATTTT. It codes for CAWDQGITDTQYF.

CDR3 sequence (DNA): TGTGCCAGCAGTCTAGGTGGGTCGGTAGCCAATGAGCAGTTCTTC. Its translation: CASSLGGSVANEQFF. The J gene is TRBJ2-1, the V gene TRBV27; D ambiguous. The CDR3 is 15 amino acids. With 5 bases removed from V and 6 bases from J, the gap between germline ends came to 17 bases. From germline, CDR1 is MNHEY and CDR2 SMNVEV (reference sequence).

This chain connects TRBV6-5 to TRBJ1-2; the match to TRBD1 covers 8 bases. Germline V lookup: CDR1 MNHEY, CDR2 SVGAGI. Germline trimming cut 6 bases from V and 9 bases from J; bases unmatched to any gene: 9. The CDR3 is 13 residues long. The CDR3 region is CASSGQGGLSYTF. In nucleotides, the CDR3 is TGTGCCAGCAGCGGACAGGGAGGTTTGAGCTACACCTTC.